Sequencing of this T cell receptor beta chain was carried out in a study of cytomegalovirus exposure and HLA in healthy donors. The CDR3 extends over 18 amino acids. Germline values: CDR1 LNHDA, CDR2 SQIVND (reference sequence). J gave up 0 bases and V 4 bases, and 10 bases lay outside the gene matches. PCR primers comprised 60 Vbeta and 13 Jbeta primers. Assay used: immunoSEQ multiplex PCR; TCRdb lists only in-frame clones, some missing. The top ten clones hold around 0.44% of a sample with around 230,000 clones, around 80% of them seen once. Material for sequencing was PBMCs. This sequence originates from a boy between 10 and 17 years old in good health and CMV-seronegative. The chain has TRBV19 and TRBJ1-5; TRBD1 matches 9 bases. This chain's CDR3 is CASSNRDRASGSNQPQHF. The DNA of the CDR3 is TGTGCCAGTAGTAACCGGGACAGGGCGTCTGGTAGCAATCAGCCCCAGCATTTT. Full variable domain (remainder filled in from reference TRBV19 and TRBJ1-5): DGGITQSPKYLFRKEGQNVTLSCEQNLNHDAMYWYRQDPGQGLRLIYYSQIVNDFQKGDIAEGYSVSREKKESFPLTVTSAQKNPTAFYLCASSNRDRASGSNQPQHFGDGTRLSIL.